A selection of T cell receptor beta chains follows, all from one sample in a study of OX40 agonist ivuxolimab in advanced cancers. Sequencing was performed with immunoSEQ multiplex PCR; in TCRdb, only in-frame clones are kept and a portion is missing. The table has about 110,000 clones, approximately 90% seen once. The sequencing used CD4+ or CD8+ T cells sorted from blood, collected in a trial of the OX40 agonist ivuxolimab. The receptors were gathered from an adult with an advanced solid tumor such as melanoma, head and neck, liver or kidney cancer. Both conserved end residues are part of each CDR3. A D gene is named only where the DNA matches it firmly. Not every row has a clone size; where given, it reads once, few, many or a size class.

j_call cdr3_length d_call clone_size v_call cdr3_nt cdr3_aa
TRBJ1-5 14 . once TRBV7-2 TGTGCCAGCAGCGCACAGACAGCTAATCAGCCCCAGCATTTT CASSAQTANQPQHF
TRBJ2-7 16 . . TRBV11-2 TGTGCCAGCAGCTTGTCCCAGGTTCACTTTTATTACGAGCAGTACTTC CASSLSQVHFYYEQYF
TRBJ2-2 16 . . TRBV4-1 TGCGCCAGCAGCCAACGTGGTTACCTGAACACCGGGGAGCTGTTTTTT CASSQRGYLNTGELFF
TRBJ2-5 15 . . TRBV7-2 TGTGCCAGCAGCCTAAGCGTCAGATCGGAAGAGACCCAGTACTTC CASSLSVRSEETQYF
TRBJ2-1 15 TRBD2 . TRBV6-5 TGTGCCAGCAGTTCTGGCGGGGGGGACTACAATGAGCAGTTCTTC CASSSGGGDYNEQFF
TRBJ1-1 11 TRBD1 . TRBV5-8 TGTGCCAGCAGCTTGGCGACAGGGGCTTTCTTT CASSLATGAFF
TRBJ1-1 11 . . TRBV7-2 TGTGCCAGCAGCTTCTTTAATGAAGCTTTCTTT CASSFFNEAFF
TRBJ2-7 15 TRBD2 . TRBV23-1 TGCGCCAGCAGTCCGTGGACTAGCGGGAGATGCGAGCAGTACTTC CASSPWTSGRCEQYF
TRBJ1-1 13 . . TRBV27 TGTGCCAGTACTCGGGGACACGGCACTGAAGCTTTCTTT CASTRGHGTEAFF
TRBJ2-2 15 . . TRBV18 TGTGCCAGCTCGCCCCGGGCACCCAGTACCGGGGAGCTGTTTTTT CASSPRAPSTGELFF
TRBJ1-1 15 . . TRBV5-6 TGTGCCAGCAGCTTGCGAACGGGACGGGGGTTTGGTGCTTTCTTT CASSLRTGRGFGAFF
TRBJ2-1 13 . . TRBV7-8 TGTGCCAGCAGCTTTGCGGGAACCAATGAGCAGTTCTTC CASSFAGTNEQFF
TRBJ2-7 14 TRBD1 . TRBV28 TGTGCCAGCAGTTTATGGACAGGGGTAAGGGAGCAGTACTTC CASSLWTGVREQYF
TRBJ2-6 14 . . TRBV10-3 TGTGCCATCAGTGAAACCTCTGGGGCCAACGTCCTGACTTTC CAISETSGANVLTF
TRBJ1-5 14 . few TRBV5-1 TGCGCCAGCAGCTCCGGGACCGCTGATCAGCCCCAGCATTTT CASSSGTADQPQHF
TRBJ2-3 15 TRBD1 . TRBV19 TGTGCCAGTAGGAAACGGGACAGGGGGCCAGATACGCAGTATTTT CASRKRDRGPDTQYF
TRBJ2-7 14 TRBD2 . TRBV19 TGTGCCAGTAACAGCGGGAGGGTTCCCTACGAGCAGTACTTC CASNSGRVPYEQYF
TRBJ1-5 13 . . TRBV5-4 TGTGCCAGCAGCCCCCAACAACATCAGCCCCAGCATTTT CASSPQQHQPQHF
TRBJ2-2 14 TRBD2 . TRBV9 TGTGCCAGCAGCCCCCGGACTAGTTCCGGGGAGCTGTTTTTT CASSPRTSSGELFF
TRBJ2-1 17 TRBD2 . TRBV7-9 TGTGCCAGCAGCTTGGGGACGGGTAGCGGGGGCTACAATGAGCAGTTCTTC CASSLGTGSGGYNEQFF
TRBJ2-3 15 TRBD2 . TRBV7-3 TGTGCCAGCAGCCGAGCGGGAGCCAGCACAGATACGCAGTATTTT CASSRAGASTDTQYF
TRBJ1-2 17 TRBD1 . TRBV30 TGTGCCTGGACGCGTGGCGGGACAGGTCTATCGGTGGGAGGCTACACCTTC CAWTRGGTGLSVGGYTF
TRBJ1-3 15 TRBD1 . TRBV28 TGTGCCAGCAGTTTACCCACCCACAGGGGGAACACCATATATTTT CASSLPTHRGNTIYF
TRBJ2-7 22 TRBD2 . TRBV9 TGTGCCAGCAGCGTAGACTTCCCAGGTAGCGGGAGACCCTGCCAACAAGGCCACGAGCAGTACTTC CASSVDFPGSGRPCQQGHEQYF
TRBJ2-3 15 TRBD2 . TRBV5-1 TGCGCCAGCACCAGGACTAGCGGGAGGGTAGATACGCAGTATTTT CASTRTSGRVDTQYF
TRBJ2-2 14 . . TRBV5-6 TGTGCCAGCAGCTTGGACAGGTACACCGGGGAGCTGTTTTTT CASSLDRYTGELFF
TRBJ2-7 15 TRBD1 once TRBV6-1 TGTGCCATCCCGAAAGAGGGGACAGGGCGCAACGAGCAGTACTTC CAIPKEGTGRNEQYF
TRBJ2-3 14 . . TRBV5-1 TGCGCCAGCAGCTTTACTAGAGGTGCAGATACGCAGTATTTT CASSFTRGADTQYF
TRBJ1-2 14 . . TRBV19 TGTGCCAGTAGTAACAGGGTTTCGGACCGTGGCTACACCTTC CASSNRVSDRGYTF
TRBJ2-7 15 TRBD1 . TRBV5-4 TGTGCCAGCAGCCGTGGACAGGGGGCCCCCGGCGAGCAGTACTTC CASSRGQGAPGEQYF
TRBJ1-4 15 . . TRBV7-6 TGTGCCAGCAGCTTTACGGATTCGGGACGAGAAAAACTGTTTTTT CASSFTDSGREKLFF
TRBJ1-2 15 . . TRBV27 TGTGCCAGCAGTTTATCGATGGTGGTATTAAACGGCTACACCTTC CASSLSMVVLNGYTF
TRBJ2-7 16 . . TRBV11-3 TGTGCCAGCAGCTCTAGTCGGCCAGTTTTAACCTACGAGCAGTACTTC CASSSSRPVLTYEQYF
TRBJ1-2 11 . . TRBV10-3 TGTGCCGTACGGAGGGGGTATGGCTACACCTTC CAVRRGYGYTF
TRBJ2-7 14 . once TRBV30 TGTGCCTGGAGTGGGGGAAAGTCTGCCTACGAGCAGTACTTC CAWSGGKSAYEQYF
TRBJ2-7 13 TRBD1 . TRBV6-1 TGTGCCATTCGACCGGGACAGGGAGACGAGCAGTACTTC CAIRPGQGDEQYF
TRBJ2-3 12 . . TRBV28 TGTGCCAGCGGCGGAGTGGCAGATACGCAGTATTTT CASGGVADTQYF
TRBJ2-7 15 . . TRBV4-2 TGTGCCAGCAGCCCTTCCCCGGCCCTGGGGTACGAGCAGTACTTC CASSPSPALGYEQYF
TRBJ1-4 14 . . TRBV29-1 TGCAGCGTTCGAAAGGGGGGGACTAATGAAAAACTGTTTTTT CSVRKGGTNEKLFF
TRBJ2-1 19 TRBD2 . TRBV9 TGTGCCAGCAGCGCAGGGTGGGGACTAGCGGACTCTCCCTACAATGAGCAGTTCTTC CASSAGWGLADSPYNEQFF
TRBJ1-1 12 . . TRBV2 TGTGCCAGCAGTGGTGAGAACACTGAAGCTTTCTTT CASSGENTEAFF
TRBJ1-1 15 . . TRBV19 TGTGCCAGTAGTATAGTACAGAGAATGAACACTGAAGCTTTCTTT CASSIVQRMNTEAFF
TRBJ2-7 15 TRBD2 . TRBV4-3 TGCGCCAGCAGCCACCGACTAGCGGGGACCTACGAGCAGTACTTC CASSHRLAGTYEQYF
TRBJ2-5 15 TRBD2 . TRBV7-9 TGTGCCAGCAGCTTAACCAGCGGGGGTTGGGAGACCCAGTACTTC CASSLTSGGWETQYF